The 17 T cell receptor beta chains given below trace back to one sample, sequenced in a study of CD8+ T cells in alopecia areata. cDNA prepared by RNA extraction and subsequent reverse transcription served as the template for sequencing. Profiled with immunoSEQ multiplex PCR; TCRdb holds only in-frame clones, not every one. The top ten clones hold about 4.9% of a sample with 100,000 to 150,000 clones, around three fifths of them seen once. The material was CD4+ T cells sorted from blood, obtained at week 0. Receptors originate from a human donor with alopecia areata.

Here the CDR3 DNA reads TGCGCCAGCAGCCAAAGGACAGGGTTGGCCAAAAACATTCAGTACTTC. As protein: CASSQRTGLAKNIQYF. The V and J genes are TRBV4-3 and TRBJ2-4; 8 nucleotides line up with TRBD1. J gave up 1 base and V 2 bases, and 4 bases lay outside the gene matches. The germline V gene has CDR1 LGHNA and CDR2 YSLEER. This CDR3 has 16 residues.

In this sample, this clone turned up a few times. The chain recombines TRBV5-1 with TRBJ2-7, with 9 positions matching TRBD2. The CDR3 length is 18 residues. Germline CDR1 SGHRS, CDR2 YFSETQ. Germline trimming cut 0 bases from V and 3 bases from J; bases unmatched to any gene: 13. CDR3 in DNA: TGCGCCAGCAGCTTGGACGCTAGCGGGAATCTTAACGACTACGAGCAGTACTTC. Protein sequence: CASSLDASGNLNDYEQYF. Full variable domain (remainder filled in from reference TRBV5-1 and TRBJ2-7): KAGVTQTPRYLIKTRGQQVTLSCSPISGHRSVSWYQQTPGQGLQFLFEYFSETQRNKGNFPGRFSGRQFSNSRSEMNVSTLELGDSALYLCASSLDASGNLNDYEQYFGPGTRLTVT.

This clone was detected once. The V gene is TRBV7-8, the J gene TRBJ2-5, with a possible D match to TRBD2 (5 bases). Germline lookup yields CDR1 SGHVS and CDR2 FQNEAQ. The CDR3 runs 12 residues. Trimming left V 5 bases short and J 9 bases short, with 13 bases between. DNA for the CDR3: TGTGCCAGCAGCGACTATGAAGGTTCCCAGTACTTC. Its translation is CASSDYEGSQYF.

This chain links TRBV6-1 with TRBJ2-7, with D unclear. CDR1 is MNHNS and CDR2 is SASEGT in the germline V gene. V lost 7 bases, J lost 1 base, and 8 bases lay in between. The CDR3 is 12 residues long. As DNA, the CDR3 is TGTGCCAGCACAGGAGATTCCTACGAGCAGTACTTC. It translates to CASTGDSYEQYF.

This clone was seen only a few times. This sequence joins TRBV7-9 and TRBJ2-5, with D tentatively TRBD1 (5 bases). Germline CDR1 and CDR2: SEHNR and FQNEAQ (reference sequence). This CDR3 is built from 13 residues. The V gene lost 10 bases and the J gene lost 1 base, with 13 bases spanning the gap. CDR3 sequence reads: CATKRQSQETQYF. CDR3 DNA: TGTGCCACGAAGAGACAGTCCCAAGAGACCCAGTACTTC.

V gene TRBV25-1 combines with J gene TRBJ2-2; 8 nucleotides line up with TRBD2. After removal of 0 bases from V and 0 bases from J, the junction contained 3 bases not matched to a gene. This CDR3 has 17 amino acids. Germline V lookup: CDR1 MGHDK, CDR2 SYGVNS. The CDR3 loop reads CASSEYFSGTNTGELFF. The CDR3 DNA follows: TGTGCCAGCAGTGAATACTTTAGCGGGACGAACACCGGGGAGCTGTTTTTT.

This clone has a handful of counts. The chain recombines TRBV18 with TRBJ2-6, with D possibly matching TRBD1 (5 bases). The CDR3 is 17 amino acids. The V gene lost 6 bases and the J gene lost 0 bases, with 15 bases spanning the gap. In germline, CDR1 is KGHSH, CDR2 LQKENI. DNA for the CDR3: TGTGCCAGCTCCACGAGACTGGGGCACTCTGGGGCCAACGTCCTGACTTTC. Translated: CASSTRLGHSGANVLTF.

J is TRBJ1-5 and V is TRBV7-2; D unclear. Germline V lookup: CDR1 SGHTA, CDR2 FQGNSA. V lost 1 base and J lost 2, with 6 bases in between. The CDR3 covers 14 residues. The DNA for the CDR3 is TGTGCCAGCAGCTTAGATACAGGCAATCAGCCCCAGCATTTT. Amino acids: CASSLDTGNQPQHF.

V is TRBV28 and J is TRBJ1-4; 8 bases are a match to TRBD1. Germline CDR1 and CDR2: MDHEN and SYDVKM. J was trimmed by 6 bases and V by 6 bases; bases with no gene match: 6. The CDR3 contains 14 residues. The DNA of the CDR3 is TGTGCCAGCAGCCGGACAGGGTGGGATGAAAAACTGTTTTTT. Encoded protein: CASSRTGWDEKLFF. The full variable domain, its missing parts supplied by reference TRBV28 and TRBJ1-4, is DVKVTQSSRYLVKRTGEKVFLECVQDMDHENMFWYRQDPGLGLRLIYFSYDVKMKEKGDIPEGYSVSREKKERFSLILESASTNQTSMYLCASSRTGWDEKLFFGSGTQLSVL.

A note on this clone: One end of the junction fails to match germline, which may point to a read error. V gene TRBV14 combines with J gene TRBJ2-7, with D hard to call. The CDR3 is 12 residues long. Germline V CDR1 and CDR2: SGHDN, FVKESK. The CDR3 is CASSQGPYQQYF. For the CDR3, the DNA is TGTGCCAGCAGCCAAGGTCCCTACCAGCAGTACTTC.

As concerns this clone: An end of the junction does not agree with germline; a read error may underlie this. V is TRBV6-5 and J is TRBJ2-7; D is unresolved. The germline CDR1 and CDR2 sequences are MNHEY and SVGAGI. The CDR3 length is 14 residues. The CDR3 protein is CASTYRDGSYEQYF. In nucleotides, the CDR3 is TGTGCCAGCACTTACAGAGACGGCTCCTACGAGCAGTACTTC.

This chain connects TRBV4-3 to TRBJ1-2; 10 nucleotides align to TRBD1. Germline CDR1 is LGHNA and CDR2 is YSLEER. Unmatched junction bases numbered 6, after V lost 3 bases and J lost 8 bases. This CDR3 has 14 residues. CDR3 protein: CASSQGDRGRGYTF. In DNA, the CDR3 is TGCGCCAGCAGCCAGGGGGACAGGGGACGCGGCTACACCTTC.

CDR3 nucleotides: TGTGCCAGCCAAAGGGACGGCGGAAATGAAAAACTGTTTTTT. It codes for CASQRDGGNEKLFF. V usage is TRBV7-9 and J usage is TRBJ1-4, with D possibly being TRBD1 (5 bases). V lost 8 bases, J lost 5 bases, and 15 bases lay in between. In germline, CDR1 is SEHNR, CDR2 FQNEAQ (reference sequence). The CDR3 has 14 amino acids.

The chain uses TRBV7-9 and TRBJ2-3; TRBD2 aligns across 7 bases. Trimming at V came to 1 base and at J to 7 bases, leaving 8 bases not matched to a gene. From germline, CDR1 is SEHNR and CDR2 FQNEAQ (reference sequence). The length of the CDR3 is 15 residues. The CDR3 sequence: CASSLGPTSVNTQYF. In nucleotides, the CDR3 is TGTGCCAGCAGCTTAGGCCCTACTAGCGTAAATACGCAGTATTTT. Full variable domain (rest looked up from reference TRBV7-9 and TRBJ2-3): DTGVSQNPRHKITKRGQNVTFRCDPISEHNRLYWYRQTLGQGPEFLTYFQNEAQLEKSRLLSDRFSAERPKGSFSTLEIQRTEQGDSAMYLCASSLGPTSVNTQYFGPGTRLTVL.

The CDR3 loop is CASSTLGQGSYGYTF. CDR3 DNA sequence: TGTGCCAGCAGTACCCTAGGACAGGGAAGCTATGGCTACACCTTC. V is TRBV25-1 and J is TRBJ1-2; 8 bases line up with TRBD1. The CDR3 is 15 residues long. The germline gives CDR1 MGHDK, CDR2 SYGVNS. Trimming took 5 bases from V and 4 from J; bases not matched to a gene: 9.

The rearrangement links TRBV7-6 to TRBJ1-6; D remains unclear. The germline V gene has CDR1 SGHVS and CDR2 FNYEAQ. The CDR3 is 15 amino acids. The V end was cut by 3 bases, the J end by 8 bases, with 14 bases between. Written as DNA, the CDR3 is TGTGCCAGCAGCTTTAGCAGCAGTAAGGATTCACCCCTCCACTTT. Protein: CASSFSSSKDSPLHF.

This chain links TRBV4-3 with TRBJ1-5; D gene uncertain. The CDR3 is made up of 16 amino acids. Germline V gives CDR1 LGHNA, CDR2 YSLEER. Trimming stripped 2 bases from V and 2 bases from J, with 13 bases between. Here the CDR3 DNA reads TGCGCCAGCAGCCAAAACCGGTCGGATGGCAATCAGCCCCAGCATTTT. Its translation is CASSQNRSDGNQPQHF.